This T cell receptor beta chain comes out of a study of CD4 T cell repertoires in COVID-19 (dated by TCRdb to 2020 to 2023). At the level of the whole study: For cross-reactivity analysis, CFSE-low cells were expanded with IL-2 for about 10 days, then relabeled and restimulated with spike proteins from other coronaviruses. In a few recovered individuals, the TCR Vbeta repertoire of SARS-CoV-2-reactive T cells was analyzed at the subset level. In COVID-19-recovered individuals, the study described naturally processed CD4+ T cell responses to SARS-CoV-2 spike and nucleoprotein and used TCR Vbeta sequencing to evaluate clonal composition. Study-wide conclusions, independent of this receptor: Two or all three memory subsets shared several of the most expanded SARS-CoV-2-reactive clonotypes, which suggests intraclonal diversification. Between about 6 and 26% of SARS-CoV-2 clonotypes were also detected in secondary cultures stimulated with SARS-CoV and/or HKU1 spike, a finding consistent with cross-reactivity.

The sample's time point label, decoded: sample from a COVID-19-recovered individual after infection. The donors were patients who had recovered from mild-to-severe COVID-19. Memory T cell samples that were not cultured were sequenced immediately after ex vivo isolation. From peripheral blood mononuclear cells, the researchers isolated CD4+ total memory, central memory, effector memory and circulating T follicular helper cells. In the case of this clone: The specificity of this receptor is unknown. No clone much larger than this one lies a single base away; base qualities are absent.

V was cut back by 4 bases and J by 1 base, leaving a gap of 10 bases between them. As encoded in the germline V gene (reference sequence), CDR1 is WNHNN while CDR2 is SYGVQD. The CDR3 spans 14 residues, from the cysteine through the phenylalanine. Of all the DNA, just the CDR3 is kept, 42 bases in frame from base 1. Library method: the immunoSEQ multiplex PCR assay. For the original study's pipeline: The Chao-Jaccard similarity index and the number of shared clonotypes were used to measure repertoire overlap between subsets. Held by TCRdb, this immuneACCESS table contains in-frame sequences only and omits some clones. Under half of the omission traces to an unresolved V gene where checked; the cause of the rest is unknown. The DNA gave D and trimming, while V, J and clone size come from that table. Recorded for this sample are 60,000 to 90,000 clones; about four fifths of them occurred a single time. The top ten hold roughly 0.5% of the sample.

The material was CD4+ T cells from peripheral blood, obtained after recovery from COVID-19. This TCR was sampled from a human donor who had COVID-19. This chain joins TRBV10-1 to TRBJ1-1; the D gene assignment is ambiguous. Here is the DNA: TGCGCCAGCAGTGGAACAGCGGGGAACACTGAAGCTTTCTTT. This encodes CASSGTAGNTEAFF.